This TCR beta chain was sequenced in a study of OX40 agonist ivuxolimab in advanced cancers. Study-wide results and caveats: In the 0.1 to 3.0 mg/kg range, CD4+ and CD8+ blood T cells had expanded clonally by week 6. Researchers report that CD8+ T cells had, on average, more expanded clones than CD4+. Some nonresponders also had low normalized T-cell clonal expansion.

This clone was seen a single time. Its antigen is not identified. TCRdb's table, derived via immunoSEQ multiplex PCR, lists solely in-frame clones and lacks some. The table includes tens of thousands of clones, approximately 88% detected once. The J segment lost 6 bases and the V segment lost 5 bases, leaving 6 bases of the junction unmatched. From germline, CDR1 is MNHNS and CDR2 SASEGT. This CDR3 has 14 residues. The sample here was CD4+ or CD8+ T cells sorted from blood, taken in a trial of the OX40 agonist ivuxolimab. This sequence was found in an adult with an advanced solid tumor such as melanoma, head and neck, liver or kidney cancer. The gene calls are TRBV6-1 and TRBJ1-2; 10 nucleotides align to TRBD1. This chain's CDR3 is CASSSPGQGHGYTF. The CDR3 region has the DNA TGTGCCAGCAGTTCACCGGGACAGGGGCATGGCTACACCTTC.